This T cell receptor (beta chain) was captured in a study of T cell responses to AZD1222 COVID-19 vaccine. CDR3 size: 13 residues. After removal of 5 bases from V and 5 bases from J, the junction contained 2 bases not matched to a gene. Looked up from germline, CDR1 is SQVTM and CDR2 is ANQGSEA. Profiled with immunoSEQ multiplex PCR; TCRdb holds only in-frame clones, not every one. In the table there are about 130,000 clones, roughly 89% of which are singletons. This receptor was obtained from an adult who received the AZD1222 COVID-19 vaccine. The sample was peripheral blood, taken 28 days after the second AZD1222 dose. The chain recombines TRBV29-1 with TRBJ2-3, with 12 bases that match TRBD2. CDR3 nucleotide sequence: TGCAGCGTTCTAGCGGGGGGGCAAGATACGCAGTATTTT. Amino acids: CSVLAGGQDTQYF.